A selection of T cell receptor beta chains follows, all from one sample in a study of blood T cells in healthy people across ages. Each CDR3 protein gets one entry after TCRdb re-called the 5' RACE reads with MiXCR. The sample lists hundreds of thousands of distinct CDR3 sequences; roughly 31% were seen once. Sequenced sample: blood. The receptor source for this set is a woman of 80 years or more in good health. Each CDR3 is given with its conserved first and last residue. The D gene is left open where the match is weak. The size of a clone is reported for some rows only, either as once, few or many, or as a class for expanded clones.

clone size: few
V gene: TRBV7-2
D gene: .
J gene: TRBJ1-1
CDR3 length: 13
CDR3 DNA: TGTGCCAGCAGCCGGCAATTGCGGTCGGGGGCTTTCTTT
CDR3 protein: CASSRQLRSGAFF

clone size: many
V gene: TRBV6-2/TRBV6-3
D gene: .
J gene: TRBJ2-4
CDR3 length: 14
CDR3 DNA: TGTGCCAGCAGTTACGGGGGAACCAAAAACATTCAGTACTTC
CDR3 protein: CASSYGGTKNIQYF

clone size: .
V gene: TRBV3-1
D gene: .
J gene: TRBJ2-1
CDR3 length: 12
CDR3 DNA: TGTGCCAGCAGCCAAGCCCGAAATGAGCAGTTCTTC
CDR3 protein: CASSQARNEQFF

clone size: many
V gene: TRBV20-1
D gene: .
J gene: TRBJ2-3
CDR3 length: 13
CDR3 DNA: TGCAGTGTTCAGGGGCGTAGCACAGATACGCAGTATTTT
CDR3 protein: CSVQGRSTDTQYF

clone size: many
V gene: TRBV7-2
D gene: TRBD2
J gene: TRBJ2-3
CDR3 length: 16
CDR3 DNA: TGTGCCAGCAGCTTAAGCCTAGCGGGACCCTCTGATACGCAGTATTTT
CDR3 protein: CASSLSLAGPSDTQYF

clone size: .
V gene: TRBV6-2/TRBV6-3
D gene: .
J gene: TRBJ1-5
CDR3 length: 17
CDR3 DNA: TGTGCCAGCAGTTCCTTAGCGGGCCCTATAGCAATGGAGCCCCAGCATTTT
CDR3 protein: CASSSLAGPIAMEPQHF

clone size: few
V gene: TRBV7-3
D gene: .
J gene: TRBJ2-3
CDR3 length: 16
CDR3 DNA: TGTGCCAGCAGCTTAACCCGGGATTCTAGCACGGATACGCAGTATTTT
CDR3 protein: CASSLTRDSSTDTQYF

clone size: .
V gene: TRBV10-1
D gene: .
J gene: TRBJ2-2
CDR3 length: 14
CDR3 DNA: TGCGCCAGCAGTGTTAAGTTGGCGGCCGGGGAGCTGTTTTTT
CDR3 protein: CASSVKLAAGELFF

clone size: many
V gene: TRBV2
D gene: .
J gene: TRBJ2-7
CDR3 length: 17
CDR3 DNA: TGTGCCAGCAGTGAATTGGAGGCCCGGGACACCCCCTACGAGCAGTACTTC
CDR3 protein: CASSELEARDTPYEQYF

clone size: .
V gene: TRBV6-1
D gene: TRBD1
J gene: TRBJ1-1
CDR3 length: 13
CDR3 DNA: TGTGCCAGCAGTGAAAGGGACAGTCGATCAGCTTTCTTT
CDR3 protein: CASSERDSRSAFF

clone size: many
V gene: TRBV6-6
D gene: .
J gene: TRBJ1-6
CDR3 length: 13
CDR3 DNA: TGTGCCAGCAACCTCGGGAGGGTTTCACCCCTCCACTTT
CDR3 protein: CASNLGRVSPLHF

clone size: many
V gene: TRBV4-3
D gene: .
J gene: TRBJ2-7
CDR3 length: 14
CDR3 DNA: TGCGCCAGCAGCGGATCCTATCTCTCCTACGAGCAGTACTTC
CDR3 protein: CASSGSYLSYEQYF